This is a list of T cell receptor beta chains from one sample in a study of blood T cell repertoires in COVID-19. Data came from immunoSEQ multiplex PCR; TCRdb stores just in-frame clones and leaves some out. Here the sample spans 95,000 to 100,000 clones, 80% to 90% being singletons. Sequencing used peripheral blood. Receptor source: a woman in her twenties or thirties with acute or convalescent COVID-19. CDR3s include the opening cysteine and the closing phenylalanine or tryptophan. Fields, in order: D gene, clone size, J gene, V gene, CDR3 protein, CDR3 DNA. A D gene is named only where the DNA matches it firmly. Clone sizes are given selectively: once, few, many, or a class where the clone is expanded.

NA	NA	TRBJ1-1	TRBV6-6	CASCPGLITEAFF	TGTGCCAGCTGCCCAGGGTTGATCACTGAAGCTTTCTTT
NA	NA	TRBJ1-5	TRBV28	CASSFLSVPPNQPQHF	TGTGCCAGCAGTTTCCTCTCGGTTCCGCCGAATCAGCCCCAGCATTTT
TRBD1	NA	TRBJ1-1	TRBV19	CASSIEMGQGGFTEAFF	TGTGCCAGTAGTATAGAGATGGGACAGGGAGGTTTCACTGAAGCTTTCTTT
NA	NA	TRBJ2-7	TRBV28	CASSPPGHNDEQYF	TGTGCCAGCAGCCCTCCGGGACATAACGACGAGCAGTACTTC
NA	NA	TRBJ1-4	TRBV4-2	CASSQEGGRPSNEKLFF	TGTGCCAGCAGCCAAGAAGGGGGACGACCCAGTAATGAAAAACTGTTTTTT
NA	once	TRBJ2-2	TRBV28	CASSLIVTANTGELFF	TGTGCCAGCAGTTTAATTGTGACAGCGAACACCGGGGAGCTGTTTTTT
NA	NA	TRBJ2-2	TRBV19	CASSPRESGELFF	TGTGCCAGTAGTCCAAGGGAGTCCGGGGAGCTGTTTTTT
NA	NA	TRBJ2-7	TRBV3-1/TRBV3-2	CASSHLSSYEQYF	TGTGCCAGCAGCCATTTGAGCTCCTACGAGCAGTACTTC
TRBD1	NA	TRBJ1-5	TRBV6-1	CASSEQGDQPQHF	TGTGCCAGCAGTGAACAGGGGGATCAGCCCCAGCATTTT
NA	NA	TRBJ2-1	TRBV11-1	CASSPVRGQWGNEQFF	TGTGCCAGCAGCCCGGTCCGCGGACAGTGGGGCAATGAGCAGTTCTTC
NA	NA	TRBJ2-3	TRBV28	CASSLGDGGYSTDTQYF	TGTGCCAGCAGTTTAGGGGATGGGGGGTATAGCACAGATACGCAGTATTTT
TRBD1	NA	TRBJ1-1	TRBV29-1	CSVHTGALVVNTEAFF	TGCAGCGTTCACACAGGGGCGCTGGTGGTGAACACTGAAGCTTTCTTT
TRBD1	NA	TRBJ2-5	TRBV19	CASRRQGWGAETQYF	TGTGCCAGTAGGAGACAGGGGTGGGGTGCTGAGACCCAGTACTTC
NA	NA	TRBJ1-2	TRBV11-3	CASSLDETGYGYTF	TGTGCCAGCAGCTTAGATGAAACGGGCTATGGCTACACCTTC
TRBD2	NA	TRBJ2-5	TRBV13	CASSLNLLAGEETQYF	TGTGCCAGCAGCCTCAACCTGCTAGCGGGGGAAGAGACCCAGTACTTC
NA	NA	TRBJ1-1	TRBV7-2	CASSYTGSTEAFF	TGTGCCAGCAGCTATACAGGGTCAACTGAAGCTTTCTTT
TRBD2	NA	TRBJ2-7	TRBV5-1	CASSRGTSGGAGDEQYF	TGCGCCAGCAGCCGCGGGACTAGCGGGGGGGCCGGGGACGAGCAGTACTTC
TRBD1	NA	TRBJ2-3	TRBV27	CASSLGGQGPDTQYF	TGTGCCAGCAGTTTAGGGGGACAGGGACCTGATACGCAGTATTTT
TRBD1	NA	TRBJ2-7	TRBV28	CASSSGQGARYEQYF	TGTGCCAGCAGTTCCGGACAGGGGGCACGCTACGAGCAGTACTTC
NA	NA	TRBJ2-7	TRBV3-1/TRBV3-2	CASSRGGKTYEQYF	TGTGCCAGCAGCCGTGGGGGGAAAACCTACGAGCAGTACTTC
NA	NA	TRBJ1-3	TRBV4-2	CASSQKQLGGVGGNTIYF	TGTGCCAGCAGCCAAAAGCAATTAGGGGGGGTAGGTGGAAACACCATATATTTT
NA	NA	TRBJ2-3	TRBV10-1	CASSAPGTDTQYF	TGCGCCAGCAGTGCCCCGGGCACAGATACGCAGTATTTT
NA	few	TRBJ1-6	TRBV5-1	CASSLDSNSPLHF	TGCGCCAGCAGCTTAGACAGTAATTCACCCCTCCACTTT
TRBD1	NA	TRBJ2-7	TRBV7-9	CASSLDRVRYEQYF	TGTGCCAGCAGCTTGGACAGGGTGCGCTACGAGCAGTACTTC
NA	NA	TRBJ1-3	TRBV11-2	CASSLEYGRGLSGNTIYF	TGTGCCAGCAGCTTAGAATATGGCAGGGGCCTCTCTGGAAACACCATATATTTT
TRBD1	NA	TRBJ1-4	TRBV7-9	CASSLDRANEKLFF	TGTGCCAGCAGTCTGGACAGGGCTAATGAAAAACTGTTTTTT
TRBD1	NA	TRBJ2-7	TRBV6-5	CASSFRDRGLPEQYF	TGTGCCAGCAGTTTCCGGGACAGGGGTCTTCCCGAGCAGTACTTC
NA	once	TRBJ1-5	TRBV19	CASSQGLFQPQHF	TGTGCCAGTAGTCAGGGGCTTTTTCAGCCCCAGCATTTT
TRBD1	NA	TRBJ1-4	TRBV28	CASSNTASGTGNEKLFF	TGTGCCAGCAGTAATACCGCCTCGGGGACAGGCAATGAAAAACTGTTTTTT
TRBD1	NA	TRBJ1-6	TRBV9	CASSVETGRNSPLHF	TGTGCCAGCAGCGTAGAGACAGGGCGTAATTCACCCCTCCACTTT
NA	NA	TRBJ1-6	TRBV7-2	CASSFLGAINNSPLHF	TGTGCCAGCAGCTTTTTGGGGGCGATCAATAATTCACCCCTCCACTTT
TRBD1	NA	TRBJ1-5	TRBV4-1	CASSQGSYRGGEPQHF	TGCGCCAGCAGCCAAGGATCGTACAGGGGAGGCGAGCCCCAGCATTTT
TRBD2	once	TRBJ2-3	TRBV5-1	CASNRRGDTDTQYF	TGCGCCAGCAACCGGCGGGGGGACACAGATACGCAGTATTTT
TRBD1	NA	TRBJ1-1	TRBV13	CASSLGGEGAAFF	TGTGCCAGCAGCTTAGGGGGTGAGGGGGCGGCTTTCTTT
TRBD2	once	TRBJ2-1	TRBV4-1	CASSQEETGGNEQFF	TGCGCCAGCAGCCAAGAAGAGACGGGGGGCAATGAGCAGTTCTTC
TRBD1	NA	TRBJ1-4	TRBV6-1	CASSERRQGPTNEKLFF	TGTGCCAGCAGTGAGAGGAGACAGGGGCCAACTAATGAAAAACTGTTTTTT
NA	NA	TRBJ1-2	TRBV5-1	CASSLAGYGYTF	TGCGCCAGCAGCTTGGCCGGGTATGGCTACACCTTC
NA	NA	TRBJ1-5	TRBV19	CASKDSKRWNQPQHF	TGTGCCAGTAAGGACTCGAAAAGATGGAATCAGCCCCAGCATTTT
TRBD1	once	TRBJ2-7	TRBV7-9	CASGDRRPTGGHEQYF	TGTGCCAGCGGAGACCGCCGCCCGACAGGGGGCCACGAGCAGTACTTC
TRBD1	NA	TRBJ2-7	TRBV7-8	CASSFGTGYYEQYF	TGTGCCAGCAGCTTCGGGACAGGATACTACGAGCAGTACTTC
TRBD1	NA	TRBJ1-2	TRBV6-5	CASRGQGRPLGYTF	TGTGCCAGCAGAGGACAGGGGAGGCCCCTTGGCTACACCTTC
TRBD2	NA	TRBJ2-1	TRBV18	CASSPGGDEQFF	TGTGCCAGCTCACCCGGGGGGGATGAGCAGTTCTTC
NA	few	TRBJ2-7	TRBV6-1	CASSEAQGQYF	TGTGCCAGCAGTGAAGCCCAGGGGCAGTACTTC
TRBD1	few	TRBJ2-7	TRBV20-1	CSAWDREQYF	TGCAGTGCCTGGGACAGGGAGCAGTACTTC
TRBD1	NA	TRBJ1-2	TRBV19	CASSGPDRQGRSYGYTF	TGTGCCAGTAGTGGCCCAGATCGACAGGGAAGGTCCTATGGCTACACCTTC
TRBD1	NA	TRBJ2-1	TRBV12-3/TRBV12-4	CASSQQGYNEQFF	TGTGCCAGCAGCCAACAGGGGTACAATGAGCAGTTCTTC
TRBD1	NA	TRBJ2-1	TRBV11-2	CASSLGRQGSSYNEQFF	TGTGCCAGCAGCTTAGGCCGACAGGGAAGCTCCTACAATGAGCAGTTCTTC
TRBD1	NA	TRBJ2-7	TRBV7-8	CASSFGTGVSYEQYF	TGTGCCAGCAGCTTCGGGACAGGGGTATCCTACGAGCAGTACTTC
TRBD2	NA	TRBJ2-7	TRBV27	CASSFRGLATYEQYF	TGTGCCAGCAGTTTCCGGGGACTAGCTACCTACGAGCAGTACTTC
TRBD1	NA	TRBJ1-1	TRBV30	CAWTPGTGINTEAFF	TGTGCCTGGACCCCCGGGACAGGTATAAACACTGAAGCTTTCTTT
TRBD1	NA	TRBJ1-1	TRBV5-4	CASSGGDRYTEAFF	TGTGCCAGCAGCGGAGGGGACAGATACACTGAAGCTTTCTTT
TRBD1	NA	TRBJ2-3	TRBV20-1	CSADGQDKYF	TGCAGTGCCGACGGACAGGATAAGTATTTT
NA	NA	TRBJ1-1	TRBV27	CASSFGANTEAFF	TGTGCCAGCAGTTTTGGAGCAAACACTGAAGCTTTCTTT
TRBD1	NA	TRBJ1-2	TRBV10-3	CAIPRDSWYGYTF	TGTGCCATCCCTCGGGACAGTTGGTATGGCTACACCTTC
NA	NA	TRBJ1-5	TRBV27	CASSQAGSNQPQHF	TGTGCCAGCAGCCAAGCAGGGAGCAATCAGCCCCAGCATTTT
NA	NA	TRBJ1-5	TRBV18	CASSGQVDQPQHF	TGTGCCAGCTCAGGGCAGGTTGATCAGCCCCAGCATTTT